These 10 T cell receptor beta chains originate from one sample sequenced in a study of Graves' ophthalmopathy and Graves' hyperthyroidism. RNA transcripts were the source from which TCR beta CDR3 regions were amplified. Scientists carried out first-round RT-PCR using HTBI primers and then a second-round multiplex PCR. TCRdb reanalysed the multiplex PCR reads using MiXCR and keeps one entry per CDR3 protein. The table records around 1.1 million distinct CDR3 sequences, about 40% of them present only once. Sequences were obtained from peripheral blood or thyroid tissue (not recorded which). Receptors were obtained from an adult man with Graves' hyperthyroidism.

This clonotype was recorded many times. The junction and the germline gene differ at one end; a read error may be behind it. The chain employs TRBV2 and TRBJ2-7; tentatively, D is TRBD1 (5 bases). This CDR3 is built from 15 residues. CDR1 SNHLY and CDR2 FYNNEI come from the germline V gene. The CDR3 is CASSEGARGSYEQYF. CDR3 in DNA: TGTGCCAGCAGCGAAGGGGCCAGAGGCTCCTACGAGCAGTACTTC. The full variable domain, with the rest looked up from reference TRBV2 and TRBJ2-7, is EPEVTQTPSHQVTQMGQEVILRCVPISNHLYFYWYRQILGQKVEFLVSFYNNEISEKSEIFDDQFSVERPDGSNFTLKIRSTKLEDSAMYFCASSEGARGSYEQYFGPGTRLTVT.

This clonotype was counted a few times. Here the CDR3 reads CASSPKPTGVYGYTF. The DNA of the CDR3 is TGCGCCAGCAGCCCCAAACCGACAGGGGTGTATGGCTACACCTTC. This chain joins TRBV5-1 and TRBJ1-2; TRBD1 agrees at 8 bases. Germline assignment: CDR1 SGHRS and CDR2 YFSETQ. The CDR3 extends over 15 amino acids. The V segment lost 4 bases and the J segment 5 bases; nucleotides outside the gene matches: 10.

The genes are TRBV29-1 and TRBJ2-5, with 13 bases lining up with TRBD2. V trimming: 6 bases; J trimming: 5 bases; junction bases outside the gene matches: 6. Germline V gene lookup returns CDR1 SQVTM and CDR2 ANQGSEA. This CDR3 region has 14 residues. The CDR3 here is CSVAGTSGAETQYF. CDR3 bases: TGCAGCGTAGCCGGGACTAGCGGGGCGGAGACCCAGTACTTC.

This clonotype showed up many times. The chain is built from TRBV29-1 and TRBJ2-7; D unclear. The CDR3 is made up of 12 amino acids. V lost 4 bases, J lost 2 bases, and 9 bases lay in between. CDR1 SQVTM and CDR2 ANQGSEA come from the germline V gene. CDR3 nucleotide sequence: TGCAGCGTTGTGGCCCAGACCTACGAGCAGTACTTC. It encodes CSVVAQTYEQYF.

The V and J genes are TRBV19 and TRBJ2-2, with D perhaps matching TRBD1 or TRBD2 (5 bases each). The length of the CDR3 is 16 residues. Germline V gene data show CDR1 as LNHDA and CDR2 as SQIVND (reference sequence). V lost 3 bases to trimming and J lost 4 bases, with 15 bases between them. The CDR3 DNA sequence: TGTGCCAGTAGTATTATTGGGACGGCGAGCACCGGGGAGCTGTTTTTT. Translating it yields CASSIIGTASTGELFF.

This clonotype was seen many times. The chain links TRBV7-9 to TRBJ1-3; unclear D gene. Trimming removed 4 bases from V and 3 bases from J, with 19 bases in between. CDR1 is SEHNR and CDR2 is FQNEAQ in the germline V gene (reference sequence). CDR3 length equals 17 residues. This CDR3 reads CASSYPESRSDGNTIYF. CDR3 nucleotides: TGTGCCAGCAGCTACCCTGAGAGCAGGTCGGATGGAAACACCATATATTTT.

This clonotype was detected only once. This chain joins TRBV10-2 and TRBJ1-2; 8 bases fit TRBD1. The V gene end was trimmed by 2 bases and the J gene end by 0 bases; junction bases not matched to a gene: 14. The germline gives CDR1 WSHSY, CDR2 SAAADI. The CDR3 totals 19 residues. The CDR3 DNA sequence: TGCGCCAGCAGTGAGCCGGACAGTCCAACCAGGGGGCCTAACTATGGCTACACCTTC. Encoded protein: CASSEPDSPTRGPNYGYTF.

This clonotype was recorded only once. This sequence may be a read error, since a much larger clone differs from it by one base. V and J are TRBV12-3 or TRBV12-4 and TRBJ1-5; D is undetermined. The CDR3 covers 13 residues. CDR3 bases: TGTGCCAGCAGTTTAGCGCTTCGTCAGCCCCATCATTTT. Protein sequence: CASSLALRQPHHF.

Ten or more counts support this clonotype. The V gene is TRBV4-2, the J gene TRBJ1-1; maybe TRBD1 (6 bases). The CDR3 is 14 residues long. Trimming stripped 2 bases from V and 4 bases from J, with 11 bases between. From germline, CDR1 is LGHNA and CDR2 YNFKEQ. Written as DNA, the CDR3 is TGTGCCAGCAGCCAACAAACAGGGAGCACTGAAGCTTTCTTT. Translation: CASSQQTGSTEAFF.

This clonotype has ten or more counts. The genes are TRBV10-2 and TRBJ2-7; 14 nucleotides match TRBD2. This CDR3 has 15 amino acids. Germline V lookup: CDR1 WSHSY, CDR2 SAAADI. J lost 0 bases, V lost 8 bases, and 3 bases had no gene match. CDR3 region: CASRGLAGASYEQYF. DNA of the CDR3: TGCGCCAGCCGGGGACTAGCGGGGGCCTCCTACGAGCAGTACTTC.